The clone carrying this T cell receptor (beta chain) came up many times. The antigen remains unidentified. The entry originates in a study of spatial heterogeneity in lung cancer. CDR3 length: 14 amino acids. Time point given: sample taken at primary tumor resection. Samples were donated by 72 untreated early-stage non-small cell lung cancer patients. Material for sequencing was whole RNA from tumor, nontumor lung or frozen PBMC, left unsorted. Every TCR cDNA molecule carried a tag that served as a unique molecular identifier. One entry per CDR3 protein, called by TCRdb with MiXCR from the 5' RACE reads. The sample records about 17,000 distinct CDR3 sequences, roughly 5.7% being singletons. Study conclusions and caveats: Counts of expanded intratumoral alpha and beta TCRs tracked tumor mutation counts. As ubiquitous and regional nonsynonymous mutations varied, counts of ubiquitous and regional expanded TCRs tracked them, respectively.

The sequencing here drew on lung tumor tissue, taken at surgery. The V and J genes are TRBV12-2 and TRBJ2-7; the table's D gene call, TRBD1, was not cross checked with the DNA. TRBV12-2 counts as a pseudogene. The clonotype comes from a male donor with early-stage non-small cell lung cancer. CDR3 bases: TGTGCAAGTCGCCACAGGGGACACACCTACGAGCAGTACTTC. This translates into CASRHRGHTYEQYF.